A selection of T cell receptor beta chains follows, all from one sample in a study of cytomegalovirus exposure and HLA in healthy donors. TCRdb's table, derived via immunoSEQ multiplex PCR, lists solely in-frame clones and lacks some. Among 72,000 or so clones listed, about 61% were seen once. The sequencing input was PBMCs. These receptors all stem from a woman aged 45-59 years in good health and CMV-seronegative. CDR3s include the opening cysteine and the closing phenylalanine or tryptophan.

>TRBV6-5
CASSGLAGVEAQYF
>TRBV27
CASRRRGQPVYVSTNEKLFF
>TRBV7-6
CASSTGGASGYTF
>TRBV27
CASSISRRGLAGGGSYEQYF
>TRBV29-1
CSALPALGHLTGELFF
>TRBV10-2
CASRPGQEGNQPQHF
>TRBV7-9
CASSPGTGRSPLHF
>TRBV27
CASRVTPYSNQPQHF
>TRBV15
CATSREPGSRSEQYF
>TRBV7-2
CASSLPGQAGGYGYTF
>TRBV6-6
CATSGTSAPSTAEQYF
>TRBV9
CASSVDLDYVTDTQYF
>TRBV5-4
CASSPGLAEVSYEQYF
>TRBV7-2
CASSPRGTSGSYEQYF
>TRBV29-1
CSVERGLTGNTIYF
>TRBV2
CASSSQTRQDTQYF
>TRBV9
CASSVEQGYEKLFF
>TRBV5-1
CASSLGTGAYSNQPQHF
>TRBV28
CASRPTGGREKLFF
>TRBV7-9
CASSLAGVTEAFF
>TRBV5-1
CASSLGQGGLLNGYTF
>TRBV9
CASSAPGVIETQYF
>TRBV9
CASTDKKAELQETQYF
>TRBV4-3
CASSQELAGEGTDTQYF
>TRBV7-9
CASSLNSGNEQFF
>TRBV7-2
CASSLDSGGRNQPQHF
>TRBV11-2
CASSLDLNTEAFF
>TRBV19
CASSFYATEAFF
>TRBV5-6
CASSLGTSGSYEQYF
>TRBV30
CAWSMEMNTEAFF
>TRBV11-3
CASSSGTVEQYF
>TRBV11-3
CASSLDRSDTHF
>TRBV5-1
CASSIQPGLGTNEQFF
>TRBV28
CASSSGTGDEKLFF
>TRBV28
CASSLVTGWVFF
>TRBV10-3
CAAKGLAGEETQYF
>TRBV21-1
CASRGTGGNNEKLFF
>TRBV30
CAWSDPGILTSLNTEAFF
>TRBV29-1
CSVSGGGPEAFF
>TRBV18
CASSIAGRVTGELFF
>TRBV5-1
CASREGVGGLGEAFF
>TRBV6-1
CASRKDSYEQYF
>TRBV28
CASKTSGQGGQPQHF